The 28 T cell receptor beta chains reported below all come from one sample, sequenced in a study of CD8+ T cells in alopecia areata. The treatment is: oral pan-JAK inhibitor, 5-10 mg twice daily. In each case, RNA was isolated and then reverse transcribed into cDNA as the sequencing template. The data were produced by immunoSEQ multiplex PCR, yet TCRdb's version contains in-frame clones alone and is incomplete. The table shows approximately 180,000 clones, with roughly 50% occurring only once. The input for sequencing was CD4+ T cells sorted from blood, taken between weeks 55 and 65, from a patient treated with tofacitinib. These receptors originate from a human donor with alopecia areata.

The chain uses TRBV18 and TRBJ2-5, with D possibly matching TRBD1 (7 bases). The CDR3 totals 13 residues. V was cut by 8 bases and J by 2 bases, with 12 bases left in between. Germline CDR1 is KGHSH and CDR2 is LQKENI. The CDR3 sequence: CASRGTVQETQYF. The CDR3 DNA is TGTGCCAGCCGCGGGACAGTTCAAGAGACCCAGTACTTC.

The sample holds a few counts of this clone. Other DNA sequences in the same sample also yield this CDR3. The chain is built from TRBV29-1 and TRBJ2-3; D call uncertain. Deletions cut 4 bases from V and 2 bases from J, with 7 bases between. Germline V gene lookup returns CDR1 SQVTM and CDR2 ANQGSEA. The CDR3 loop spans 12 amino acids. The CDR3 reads CSVGRDTDTQYF. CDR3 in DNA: TGCAGCGTTGGTAGGGACACAGATACGCAGTATTTT.

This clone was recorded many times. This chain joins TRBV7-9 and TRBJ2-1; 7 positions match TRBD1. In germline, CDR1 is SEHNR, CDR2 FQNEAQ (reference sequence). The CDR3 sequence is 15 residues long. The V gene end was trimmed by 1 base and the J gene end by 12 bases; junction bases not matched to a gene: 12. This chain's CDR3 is CASSLVARGSLPQFF. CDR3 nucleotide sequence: TGTGCCAGCAGCTTAGTTGCCAGGGGGTCCCTTCCGCAGTTCTTC.

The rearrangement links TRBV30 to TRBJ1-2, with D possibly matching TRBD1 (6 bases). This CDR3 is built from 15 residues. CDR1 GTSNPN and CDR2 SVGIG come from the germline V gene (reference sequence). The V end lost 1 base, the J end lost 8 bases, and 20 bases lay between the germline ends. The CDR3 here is CAWSEETGWINGYTF. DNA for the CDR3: TGTGCCTGGAGTGAGGAGACAGGATGGATAAACGGCTACACCTTC.

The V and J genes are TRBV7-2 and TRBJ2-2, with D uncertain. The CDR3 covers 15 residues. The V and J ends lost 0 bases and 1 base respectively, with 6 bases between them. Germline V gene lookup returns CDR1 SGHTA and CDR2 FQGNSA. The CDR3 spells CASSLAGRNTGELFF. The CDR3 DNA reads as TGTGCCAGCAGCTTAGCAGGGCGGAACACCGGGGAGCTGTTTTTT.

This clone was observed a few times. The CDR3 is CASSFGYGYTF. In DNA form, the CDR3 reads TGTGCCAGCAGCTTCGGCTATGGCTACACCTTC. The genes are TRBV7-9 and TRBJ1-2, with no clear D. Trimming pared 3 bases from V and 4 bases from J, leaving 3 bases between. Germline V lookup: CDR1 SEHNR, CDR2 FQNEAQ (reference sequence). This CDR3 is 11 amino acids long.

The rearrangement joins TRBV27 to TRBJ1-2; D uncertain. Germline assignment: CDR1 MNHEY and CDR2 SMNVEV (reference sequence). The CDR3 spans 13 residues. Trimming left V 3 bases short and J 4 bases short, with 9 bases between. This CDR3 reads CASSLAGSYGYTF. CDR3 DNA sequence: TGTGCCAGCAGTTTGGCGGGATCCTATGGCTACACCTTC.

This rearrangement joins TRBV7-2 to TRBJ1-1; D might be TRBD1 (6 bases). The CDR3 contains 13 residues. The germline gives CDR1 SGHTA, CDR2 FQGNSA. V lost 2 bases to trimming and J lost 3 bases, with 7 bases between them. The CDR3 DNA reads TGTGCCAGCAGCTTACAGGGGTACACTGAAGCTTTCTTT. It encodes CASSLQGYTEAFF.

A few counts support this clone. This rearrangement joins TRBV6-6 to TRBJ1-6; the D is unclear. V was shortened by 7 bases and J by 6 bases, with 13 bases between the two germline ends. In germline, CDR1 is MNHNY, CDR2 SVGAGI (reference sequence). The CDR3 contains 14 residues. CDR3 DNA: TGTGCCAGCACCCAATTGGACGCTAATTCACCCCTCCACTTT. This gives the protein CASTQLDANSPLHF.

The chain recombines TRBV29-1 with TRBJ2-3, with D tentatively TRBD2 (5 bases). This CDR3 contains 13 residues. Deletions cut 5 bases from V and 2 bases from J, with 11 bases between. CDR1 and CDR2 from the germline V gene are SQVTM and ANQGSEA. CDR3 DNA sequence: TGCAGCGTTAGCAGCGGCCCCACAGATACGCAGTATTTT. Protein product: CSVSSGPTDTQYF.

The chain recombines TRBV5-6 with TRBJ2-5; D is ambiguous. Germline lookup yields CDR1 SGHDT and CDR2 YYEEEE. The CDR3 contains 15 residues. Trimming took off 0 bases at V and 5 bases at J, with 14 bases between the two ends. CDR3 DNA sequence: TGTGCCAGCAGCTTGGAGCTTTACCGGCGGGAGACCCAGTACTTC. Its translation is CASSLELYRRETQYF.

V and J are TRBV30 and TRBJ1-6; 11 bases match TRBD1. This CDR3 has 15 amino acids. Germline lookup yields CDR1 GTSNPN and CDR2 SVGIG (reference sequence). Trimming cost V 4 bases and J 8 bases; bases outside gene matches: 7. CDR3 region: CAWKVWGQGDSPLHF. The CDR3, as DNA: TGTGCCTGGAAGGTTTGGGGACAGGGGGATTCACCCCTCCACTTT.

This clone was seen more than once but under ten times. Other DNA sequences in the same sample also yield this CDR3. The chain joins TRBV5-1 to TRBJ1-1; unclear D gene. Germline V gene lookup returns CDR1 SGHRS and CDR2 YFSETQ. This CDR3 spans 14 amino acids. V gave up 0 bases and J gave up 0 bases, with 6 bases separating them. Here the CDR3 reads CASSLGGMNTEAFF. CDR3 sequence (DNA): TGCGCCAGCAGCTTGGGAGGAATGAACACTGAAGCTTTCTTT.

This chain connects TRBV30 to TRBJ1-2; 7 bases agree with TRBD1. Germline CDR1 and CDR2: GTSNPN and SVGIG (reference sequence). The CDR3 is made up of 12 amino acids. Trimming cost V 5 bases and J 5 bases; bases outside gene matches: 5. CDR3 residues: CAWARGDYGYTF. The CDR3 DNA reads TGTGCCTGGGCCAGGGGGGATTATGGCTACACCTTC.

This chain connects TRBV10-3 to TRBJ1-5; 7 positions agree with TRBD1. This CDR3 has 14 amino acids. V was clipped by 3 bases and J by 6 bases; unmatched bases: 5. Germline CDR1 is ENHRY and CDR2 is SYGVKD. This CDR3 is CAISEDRVSQPQHF. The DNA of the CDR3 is TGTGCCATCAGTGAAGACAGGGTGAGTCAGCCCCAGCATTTT.

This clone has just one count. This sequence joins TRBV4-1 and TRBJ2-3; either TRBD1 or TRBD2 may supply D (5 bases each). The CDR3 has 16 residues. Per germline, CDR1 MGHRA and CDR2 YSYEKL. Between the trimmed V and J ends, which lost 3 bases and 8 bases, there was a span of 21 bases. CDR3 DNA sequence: TGCGCCAGCAGCCAGCTAACCCGGGACGCTGCCCGTACGCAGTATTTT. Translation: CASSQLTRDAARTQYF.

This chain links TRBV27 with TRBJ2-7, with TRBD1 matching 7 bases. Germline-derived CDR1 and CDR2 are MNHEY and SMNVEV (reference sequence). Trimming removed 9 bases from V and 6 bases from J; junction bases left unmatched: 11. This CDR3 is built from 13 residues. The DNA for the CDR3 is TGTGCCAGTAAGCGAGGGGACAGCTCCGAGCAGTACTTC. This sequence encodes CASKRGDSSEQYF.

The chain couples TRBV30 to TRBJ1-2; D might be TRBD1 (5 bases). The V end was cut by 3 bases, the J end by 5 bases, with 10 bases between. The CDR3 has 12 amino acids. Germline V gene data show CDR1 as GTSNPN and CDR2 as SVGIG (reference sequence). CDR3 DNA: TGTGCCTGGAGAACCCCAGGGTATGGCTACACCTTC. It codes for CAWRTPGYGYTF. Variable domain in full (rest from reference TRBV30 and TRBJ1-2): SQTIHQWPATLVQPVGSPLSLECTVEGTSNPNLYWYRQAAGRGLQLLFYSVGIGQISSEVPQNLSASRPQDRQFILSSKKLLLSDSGFYLCAWRTPGYGYTFGSGTRLTVV.

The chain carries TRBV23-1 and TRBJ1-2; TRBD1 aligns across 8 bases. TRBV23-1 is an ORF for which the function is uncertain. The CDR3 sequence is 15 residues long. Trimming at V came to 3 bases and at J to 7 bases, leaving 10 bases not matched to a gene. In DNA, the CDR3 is TGCGCCAGCAGTCAGGCAGGGGGCTTAAAGGGTGGCTACACCTTC. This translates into CASSQAGGLKGGYTF.

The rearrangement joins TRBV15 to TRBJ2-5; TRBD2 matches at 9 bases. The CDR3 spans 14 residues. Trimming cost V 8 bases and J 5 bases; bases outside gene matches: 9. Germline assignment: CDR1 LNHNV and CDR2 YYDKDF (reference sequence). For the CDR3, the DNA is TGTGCCACCGGATGGCGGGGGGGCGGGGAGACCCAGTACTTC. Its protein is CATGWRGGGETQYF.

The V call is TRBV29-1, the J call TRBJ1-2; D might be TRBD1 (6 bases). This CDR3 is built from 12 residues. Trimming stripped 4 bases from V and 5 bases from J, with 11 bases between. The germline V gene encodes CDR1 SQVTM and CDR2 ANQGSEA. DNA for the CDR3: TGCAGCGTTGGACAGGTCGGATATGGCTACACCTTC. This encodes CSVGQVGYGYTF.

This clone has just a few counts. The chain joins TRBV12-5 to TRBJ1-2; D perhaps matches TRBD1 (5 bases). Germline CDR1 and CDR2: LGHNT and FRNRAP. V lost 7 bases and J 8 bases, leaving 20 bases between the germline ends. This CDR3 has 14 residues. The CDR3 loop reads CASALNQIQGGYTF. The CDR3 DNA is TGTGCTAGTGCCCTAAACCAGATTCAGGGCGGCTACACCTTC. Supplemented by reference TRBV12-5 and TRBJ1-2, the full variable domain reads DARVTQTPRHKVTEMGQEVTMRCQPILGHNTVFWYRQTMMQGLELLAYFRNRAPLDDSGMPKDRFSAEMPDATLATLKIQPSEPRDSAVYFCASALNQIQGGYTFGSGTRLTVV.

CDR3 in amino acids: CSVAGEAFF. The DNA of the CDR3 is TGCAGCGTTGCAGGGGAAGCTTTCTTT. This sequence joins TRBV29-1 and TRBJ1-1; perhaps TRBD1 as D (5 bases). The CDR3 is 9 amino acids. V was trimmed by 4 bases and J by 8 bases, leaving 5 bases between them. Germline-derived CDR1 and CDR2 are SQVTM and ANQGSEA.

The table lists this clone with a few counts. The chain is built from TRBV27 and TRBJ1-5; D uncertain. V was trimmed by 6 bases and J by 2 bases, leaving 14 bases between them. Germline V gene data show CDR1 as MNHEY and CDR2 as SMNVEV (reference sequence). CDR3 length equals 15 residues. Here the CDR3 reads CASSPVSGGNQPQHF. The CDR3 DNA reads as TGTGCCAGCAGCCCAGTTTCGGGTGGCAATCAGCCCCAGCATTTT.

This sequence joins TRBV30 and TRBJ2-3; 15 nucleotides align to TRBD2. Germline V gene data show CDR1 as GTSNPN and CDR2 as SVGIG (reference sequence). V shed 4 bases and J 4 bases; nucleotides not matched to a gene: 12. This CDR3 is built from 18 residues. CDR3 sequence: CAWTAWTSGGARADTQYF. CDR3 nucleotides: TGTGCCTGGACCGCTTGGACTAGCGGGGGGGCGAGGGCAGATACGCAGTATTTT. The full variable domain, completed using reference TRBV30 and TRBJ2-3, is SQTIHQWPATLVQPVGSPLSLECTVEGTSNPNLYWYRQAAGRGLQLLFYSVGIGQISSEVPQNLSASRPQDRQFILSSKKLLLSDSGFYLCAWTAWTSGGARADTQYFGPGTRLTVL.

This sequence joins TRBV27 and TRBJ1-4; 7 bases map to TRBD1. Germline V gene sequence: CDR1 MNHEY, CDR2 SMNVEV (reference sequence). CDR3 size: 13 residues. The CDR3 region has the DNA TGTGAACGGGGGGGACAGCATAATGAAAAACTGTTTTTT. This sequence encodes CERGGQHNEKLFF.

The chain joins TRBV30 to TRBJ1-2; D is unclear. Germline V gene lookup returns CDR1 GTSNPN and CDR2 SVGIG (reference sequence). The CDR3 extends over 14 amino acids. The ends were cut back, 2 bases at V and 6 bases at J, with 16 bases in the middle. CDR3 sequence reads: CAWSTTWSGDGYTF. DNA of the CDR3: TGTGCCTGGAGTACCACTTGGTCGGGAGATGGCTACACCTTC.

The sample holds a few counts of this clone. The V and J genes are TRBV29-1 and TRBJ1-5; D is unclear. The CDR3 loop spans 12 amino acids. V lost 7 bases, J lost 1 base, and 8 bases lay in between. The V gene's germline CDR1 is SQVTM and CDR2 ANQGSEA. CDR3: CSAAVSNQPQHF. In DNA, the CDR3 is TGCAGCGCAGCAGTAAGCAATCAGCCCCAGCATTTT.